This T cell receptor beta chain was retrieved from a study of Ad26.COV2.S vaccination and SARS-CoV-2 variants. V shed 4 bases and J shed 3 bases, with 9 bases lying between them. The CDR3 spans 14 residues. Germline V gives CDR1 SNHLY, CDR2 FYNNEI. As regards this clone: Its antigen is undetermined.

Study results and caveats: Vaccine and placebo recipients had comparable breadth of non-spike TCRs. Researchers cautioned that TCR breadth and depth analyses may have underestimated total T cell responses.

This sample's treatment: about 20 received Ad26.COV2.S at low or high dose, single or two shots; several received placebo; per-sample allocation not given. Day 63 after the first vaccine or placebo injection was the time point for sampling. The donor's status was that of an adult aged 18-55 years in Boston. Profiling relied on immunoSEQ multiplex PCR, and the TCRdb table lists in-frame clones only, not all of them. Of about 480,000 clones listed, 70% to 90% are singletons. This TCR was recovered from a person between 18 and 60 years old who received the Ad26.COV2.S COVID-19 vaccine or a placebo. This chain uses TRBV2 with TRBJ2-2, with D possibly matching TRBD1 (6 bases). This material consisted of peripheral blood, taken in a trial of Ad26.COV2.S vaccine versus placebo. In DNA, the CDR3 is TGTGCCAGCAGTGCTACAGGGCACACCGGGGAGCTGTTTTTT. It codes for CASSATGHTGELFF.